Listed below are T cell receptor beta chains from one sample, sequenced in a study of shared clonotypes between healthy human individuals. Sequenced by immunoSEQ multiplex PCR; TCRdb stores in-frame clones only, minus some. The sample records 520,000 or so clones, 70% to 80% being singletons. The sequencing sample was made of PBMCs. The receptors were gathered from a woman aged 40 to 55 in good health. Some clones in this sample may be carry-over from other donors' samples. Each CDR3 is given with its conserved first and last residue. The order of the fields is J gene, V gene, clone size, D gene, CDR3 DNA, CDR3 protein. A D gene is named only where the DNA matches it firmly. For some rows the clone size is stated as once, few or many, or as a class when expanded; others skip it.

>TRBJ2-3|TRBV6-1|-|-
TGTGCCAGCAGTCAATCCCTGAGTGATACGCAGTATTTT
CASSQSLSDTQYF
>TRBJ2-5|TRBV19|-|-
TGTGCCAGTAGTAGTTTGGGGGCTTGGGAGACCCAGTACTTC
CASSSLGAWETQYF
>TRBJ2-4|TRBV15|few|-
TGTGCCACCAGCCAAACGCTAGCCAAAAACATTCAGTACTTC
CATSQTLAKNIQYF
>TRBJ2-3|TRBV18|-|TRBD2
TGTGCCAGCTCGGCGATAGCGGGAGGGGATACGCAGTATTTT
CASSAIAGGDTQYF
>TRBJ2-7|TRBV7-2|-|TRBD2
TGTGCCAGCAGCTTGAGGCGGGAGGGCCTCGGCGAGCAGTACTTC
CASSLRREGLGEQYF
>TRBJ2-7|TRBV4-2|-|-
TGTGCCAGCAGCCAAGGGGGGCCTTACGAGCAGTACTTC
CASSQGGPYEQYF
>TRBJ2-7|TRBV7-2|-|-
TGTGCCAGCAGCTTAATCGGCGTCCTTGAGCAGTACTTC
CASSLIGVLEQYF
>TRBJ2-1|TRBV16|-|TRBD2
TGTGCCAGCAGCCGCCGACTAGCCAGGTTCTTC
CASSRRLARFF
>TRBJ1-1|TRBV11-3|-|-
TGTGCCAGCAGCTTTAACATGAACACTGAAGCTTTCTTT
CASSFNMNTEAFF
>TRBJ2-7|TRBV25-1|many|-
TGTGCCAGCAGTGAAGGCAGGCCCCCCTACGAGCAGTACTTC
CASSEGRPPYEQYF
>TRBJ1-4|TRBV18|-|-
TGTGCCAGCTCACGCTCTCAGGGAGGCGAAAAACTGTTTTTT
CASSRSQGGEKLFF
>TRBJ1-3|TRBV4-1|-|-
TGCGCCAGCAGCCAAGATGTGCTAACTGGAAACACCATATATTTT
CASSQDVLTGNTIYF
>TRBJ1-1|TRBV10-1|-|-
TGCGCCAGCAGTGAGTCACCGGTCGGGACTGAAGCTTTCTTT
CASSESPVGTEAFF
>TRBJ2-1|TRBV5-1|-|TRBD2
TGCGCCAGCAGCTTGGGACTAGCGGAAGGCACCGGTGAGCAGTTCTTC
CASSLGLAEGTGEQFF
>TRBJ2-1|TRBV5-4|few|TRBD2
TGTGCCAGCAGCCCCCCCCGCTGGACTAGCGGGATCAATGAGCAGTTCTTC
CASSPPRWTSGINEQFF
>TRBJ2-5|TRBV4-3|-|TRBD1
TGCGCCAGCAGCCTAACCGCGGACAGGGGACAAGAGACCCAGTACTTC
CASSLTADRGQETQYF
>TRBJ1-3|TRBV30|-|TRBD1
TGTGCCTGGCAGGGGGGAGGGCGACACACCATATATTTT
CAWQGGGRHTIYF
>TRBJ2-1|TRBV29-1|-|-
TGCAGCGTTGAACTAGGGGGATACAATGAGCAGTTCTTC
CSVELGGYNEQFF
>TRBJ2-5|TRBV5-6|-|TRBD2
TGTGCCAGCAGCTGGACTAGCGGGAGGGGTCGAGAGACCCAGTACTTC
CASSWTSGRGRETQYF
>TRBJ1-3|TRBV9|-|TRBD1
TGTGCCAGCAGCCCTACAACAGGGGGCGTCGGAAACACCATATATTTT
CASSPTTGGVGNTIYF
>TRBJ2-2|TRBV10-2|few|-
TGCGCCAGCAGTGGGGCGGTAACACCCGGGGAGCTGTTTTTT
CASSGAVTPGELFF
>TRBJ2-6|TRBV7-9|many|-
TGTGCCAGCATCAAGATCGCCTCTGGGGCCAACGTCCTGACTTTC
CASIKIASGANVLTF
>TRBJ2-1|TRBV2|few|TRBD1
TGTGCCAGCAGTGAAGAAAGGGGGCTGAGCAATGAGCAGTTCTTC
CASSEERGLSNEQFF
>TRBJ2-7|TRBV28|few|-
TGTGCCAGCAGTCTGAGGGCCGGGGGGACATTCGCCAACGAGCAGTACTTC
CASSLRAGGTFANEQYF
>TRBJ2-1|TRBV7-8|-|TRBD1
TGTGCCAGCAGTTTGGACAGGGGGCTCAATGAGCAGTTCTTC
CASSLDRGLNEQFF
>TRBJ1-5|TRBV27|few|-
TGTGCCAGCAGTTTATCGAGGGTTCAGCCCCAGCATTTT
CASSLSRVQPQHF
>TRBJ2-1|TRBV7-8|-|-
TGTGCCAGCGGGGTCCTCAATGAGCAGTTCTTC
CASGVLNEQFF
>TRBJ2-7|TRBV9|-|-
TGTGCCAGCAGCGTCGACTTAAGCTCCTACGAGCAGTACTTC
CASSVDLSSYEQYF
>TRBJ1-5|TRBV2|-|TRBD1
TGTGCCAGCAAGGCGACAGGGAGCAATCAGCCCCAGCATTTT
CASKATGSNQPQHF
>TRBJ2-3|TRBV7-3|-|-
TGTGCCAGCAGCCTTCAGGGGGGGCGCACCACAGATACGCAGTATTTT
CASSLQGGRTTDTQYF
>TRBJ2-7|TRBV6-6|few|-
TGTGCCAGCTCGGACGTATACGAGCAGTACTTC
CASSDVYEQYF
>TRBJ2-7|TRBV5-8|-|TRBD1
TGTGCCAGCGCCGGGACAGGGACCTACGAGCAGTACTTC
CASAGTGTYEQYF
>TRBJ2-5|TRBV28|-|TRBD2
TGTGCCAGCAGTGCCGGACTAGCGGGAGGCAACCAAGAGACCCAGTACTTC
CASSAGLAGGNQETQYF
>TRBJ1-2|TRBV19|-|TRBD1
TGTGCCAGTAGTATTAAGGGACAGGGGGCGCGTGGCTACACCTTC
CASSIKGQGARGYTF
>TRBJ2-2|TRBV29-1|-|-
TGCAGCGGGACCAATTCCGGGGAGCTGTTTTTT
CSGTNSGELFF
>TRBJ2-7|TRBV28|few|TRBD2
TGTGCCAGCAGTCCTACTAGCGGGAGGCCCTACGAGCAGTACTTC
CASSPTSGRPYEQYF
>TRBJ2-7|TRBV4-2|many|-
TGTGCCAGCAGCCTCAGTTTCCCCGGACCCTCCTACGAGCAGTACTTC
CASSLSFPGPSYEQYF
>TRBJ2-7|TRBV9|-|TRBD1
TGTGCCAGCAGCCCCACACGGGACAGTCCCTACGAGCAGTACTTC
CASSPTRDSPYEQYF
>TRBJ2-5|TRBV5-1|few|-
TGCGCCAGCAGCCTCCAGGGTGGGTTCCAAGAGACCCAGTACTTC
CASSLQGGFQETQYF
>TRBJ2-3|TRBV6-5|-|TRBD2
TGTGCCAGCAGTTACGGCGGGAGTCGTCCAGATACGCAGTATTTT
CASSYGGSRPDTQYF
>TRBJ2-5|TRBV7-7|once|-
TGTGCTAGCAGCCCCGCGGTCCGGGTTACCCAGTACTTC
CASSPAVRVTQYF
>TRBJ1-5|TRBV7-2|-|-
TGTGCCAGCAGCTTAGAGGTGGGCAATCAGCCCCAGCATTTT
CASSLEVGNQPQHF
>TRBJ2-7|TRBV4-1|-|-
TGCGCCAGCAGCCAAGATCAGGGGACTTCCTACGAGCAGTACTTC
CASSQDQGTSYEQYF
>TRBJ2-7|TRBV5-4|-|TRBD2
TGTGCCAGCAGCTTCGGGGGGGCAGGGTCCTACGAGCAGTACTTC
CASSFGGAGSYEQYF
>TRBJ1-5|TRBV25-1|few|-
TGTGCCAGCAGTGTCGGAGGAAGCAATCAGCCCCAGCATTTT
CASSVGGSNQPQHF
>TRBJ1-1|TRBV28|few|TRBD1
TGTGCCGCGGGACAGGGGGCTGTCGGGAACACTGAAGCTTTCTTT
CAAGQGAVGNTEAFF
>TRBJ2-2|TRBV11-3|-|-
TGTGCCAGCAGCGTGGGTACCGGGGAGCTGTTTTTT
CASSVGTGELFF
>TRBJ1-4|TRBV5-1|-|-
TGTGCCAGCAGCCCGACAGGATTTAATGAAAAACTGTTTTTT
CASSPTGFNEKLFF
>TRBJ1-4|TRBV7-9|-|-
TGTGCCAGCAGCTTATTGTCGGGAAATGAAAAACTGTTTTTT
CASSLLSGNEKLFF
>TRBJ2-5|TRBV30|-|TRBD2
TGTGCCTGGAGTGTACTGACTAGCGGGAGAGTGGTCCAGTACTTC
CAWSVLTSGRVVQYF
>TRBJ2-1|TRBV7-2|-|-
TGTGCCAGCAGCTTAGTCACGGAGACCTCCTACAATGAGCAGTTCTTC
CASSLVTETSYNEQFF
>TRBJ2-7|TRBV11-2|-|TRBD1
TGTGCCAGCAGCTTAGATTGGGACAGGGACCACGAGCAGTACTTC
CASSLDWDRDHEQYF
>TRBJ2-1|TRBV5-1|-|-
TGCGCCAGCAGCCGGAGAGGCCCCGACGGCCGTGCCTCCTACAATGAGCAGTTCTTC
CASSRRGPDGRASYNEQFF
>TRBJ1-1|TRBV4-1|-|TRBD1
TGCGCCAGCAGCCAAGTCCCGACAGGGCTGAACACTGAAGCTTTCTTT
CASSQVPTGLNTEAFF
>TRBJ1-2|TRBV28|-|-
TGTGCCAGCCTAAGGGGCCCAGCTAACTATGGCTACACCTTC
CASLRGPANYGYTF